This is a list of T cell receptor beta chains from one sample in a study of early T cells in non-severe SARS-CoV-2 infection. TCRdb reprocessed the 5' RACE reads via MiXCR and lists one record per CDR3 protein. Found here are 55,000 to 70,000 distinct CDR3 sequences, 5.5% to 6.5% of them singletons; the top ten hold 6.8%. What was sequenced was whole blood. The receptors were gathered from an adult who was a healthcare worker with PCR-confirmed SARS-CoV-2 infection or an uninfected control (not recorded which). Both conserved end residues are part of each CDR3. The D gene is left open where the match is weak. Rows give clone size only sometimes, using once, few, many, or a class for an expanded clone.

J: TRBJ2-2; size: many; V: TRBV11-2; D: NA; DNA: TGTGCCAGCAGCTTAGTCAGAAACACCGGGGAGCTGTTTTTT; CDR3: CASSLVRNTGELFF
J: TRBJ2-1; size: many; V: TRBV20-1; D: TRBD1; DNA: TGCAGTGCTGTTAGATTAGCAGGGGGCAGTGAGCAGTTCTTC; CDR3: CSAVRLAGGSEQFF
J: TRBJ2-7; size: NA; V: TRBV5-1; D: NA; DNA: TGCGCCAGCAGCTTGGAGGGAGTCAGTGGTGACGAGCAGTACTTC; CDR3: CASSLEGVSGDEQYF
J: TRBJ2-7; size: many; V: TRBV3-1; D: NA; DNA: TGTGCCAGCAGCCAAGATCTTAACGTCAAGCAGTACTTC; CDR3: CASSQDLNVKQYF
J: TRBJ2-1; size: many; V: TRBV19; D: TRBD1; DNA: TGTGCCAGTAGTACCTTACCTCAGGGGGTCAATGAGCAGTTCTTC; CDR3: CASSTLPQGVNEQFF
J: TRBJ2-1; size: NA; V: TRBV15; D: NA; DNA: TGTGCCACCAGCAGAGCGGGTTCCCACAATGAGCAGTTCTTC; CDR3: CATSRAGSHNEQFF
J: TRBJ1-2; size: many; V: TRBV7-9; D: NA; DNA: TGTGCCAGCAGCTTGGAGGGCAGGGCACCGAGCTACACCTTC; CDR3: CASSLEGRAPSYTF
J: TRBJ2-6; size: many; V: TRBV27; D: TRBD1; DNA: TGTGCCAGCAGTGTTACAGGGGCGGGGGCCAACGTCCTGACTTTC; CDR3: CASSVTGAGANVLTF
J: TRBJ2-5; size: NA; V: TRBV21-1; D: NA; DNA: TGTGCCAGCAGCAAAGAAGAGACCCAGTACTTC; CDR3: CASSKEETQYF
J: TRBJ2-5; size: NA; V: TRBV21-1; D: NA; DNA: TGTGCCAGCAGCAACCCCCGTCGGGCAGGGTACCAAGAGACCCAGTACTTC; CDR3: CASSNPRRAGYQETQYF
J: TRBJ2-7; size: many; V: TRBV18; D: TRBD1; DNA: TGTGCCAGCTCACCAAGGGCGGACAGGGGATCCGAGCAGTACTTC; CDR3: CASSPRADRGSEQYF
J: TRBJ2-7; size: many; V: TRBV10-3; D: NA; DNA: TGTGCCACTCGAAGAGGGATCTCCTACGAGCAGTACTTC; CDR3: CATRRGISYEQYF
J: TRBJ2-4; size: many; V: TRBV12-3/TRBV12-4; D: NA; DNA: TGTGCCAGCAGTTTGGGTTCCCTAGCCAAAAACATTCAGTACTTC; CDR3: CASSLGSLAKNIQYF
J: TRBJ2-1; size: few; V: TRBV6-2/TRBV6-3; D: TRBD2; DNA: TGTGCCAGCAGTTACTATGCGGGAGGACCCTCCTACAATGAGCAGTTCTTC; CDR3: CASSYYAGGPSYNEQFF
J: TRBJ2-7; size: few; V: TRBV6-5; D: NA; DNA: TGTGCCAGCAGTTACCAAGTCGCCTACGAGCAGTACTTC; CDR3: CASSYQVAYEQYF
J: TRBJ2-5; size: many; V: TRBV7-9; D: NA; DNA: TGTGCCAGCAACACTTTGTCCGAAGAGACCCAGTACTTC; CDR3: CASNTLSEETQYF
J: TRBJ1-2; size: NA; V: TRBV2; D: NA; DNA: TGTGCCAGCAGTGAAGTCGGGGGGAGCTATGGCTACACCTTC; CDR3: CASSEVGGSYGYTF
J: TRBJ2-3; size: many; V: TRBV7-2; D: NA; DNA: TGTGCCAGCCGAGGCGGGGATACGCAGTATTTT; CDR3: CASRGGDTQYF
J: TRBJ1-5; size: NA; V: TRBV7-9; D: NA; DNA: TGTGCCAGCAGCTTAGCGTGGGGGCTGAGCAATCAGCCCCAGCATTTT; CDR3: CASSLAWGLSNQPQHF
J: TRBJ1-1; size: many; V: TRBV12-3/TRBV12-4; D: NA; DNA: TGTGCCAGCAGTTTAGGCCTCCACCCCAGCACTGAAGCTTTCTTT; CDR3: CASSLGLHPSTEAFF
J: TRBJ1-1; size: many; V: TRBV27; D: NA; DNA: TGTGCCAGCCGACAGGAATCAAGCCCTGAAGCTTTCTTT; CDR3: CASRQESSPEAFF
J: TRBJ1-1; size: many; V: TRBV20-1; D: NA; DNA: TGCAGTGCCCAAGAAGGGTGGTTGACTGAAGCTTTCTTT; CDR3: CSAQEGWLTEAFF
J: TRBJ2-2; size: many; V: TRBV12-3/TRBV12-4; D: NA; DNA: TGTGCCAGCATGGGTCGGTTGCGATCCGGAGGGGAGCTGTTTTTT; CDR3: CASMGRLRSGGELFF
J: TRBJ1-4; size: many; V: TRBV20-1; D: TRBD1; DNA: TGCAGTGCGCCCGAACAGGGGGCGGGTGAAAAACTGTTTTTT; CDR3: CSAPEQGAGEKLFF
J: TRBJ2-1; size: few; V: TRBV14; D: NA; DNA: TGTGCCAGCAGCCATAGATCAGGGGTTCTGCCCAATGAGCAGTTCTTC; CDR3: CASSHRSGVLPNEQFF
J: TRBJ2-2; size: few; V: TRBV4-1; D: TRBD1; DNA: TGCGCCAGCAGCCAAGATCACAACAGGGGTTACACCGGGGAGCTGTTTTTT; CDR3: CASSQDHNRGYTGELFF
J: TRBJ1-1; size: NA; V: TRBV30; D: TRBD1; DNA: TGTGCCTGGAACGGGGACAGTCTGAACACTGAAGCTTTCTTT; CDR3: CAWNGDSLNTEAFF
J: TRBJ2-1; size: many; V: TRBV30; D: TRBD1; DNA: TGTGCCTGGACGGACAGGGGTGAGCAGTTCTTC; CDR3: CAWTDRGEQFF
J: TRBJ1-1; size: many; V: TRBV5-1; D: NA; DNA: TGCGCCAGCAGCAGGGGTTCCAACACTGAAGCTTTCTTT; CDR3: CASSRGSNTEAFF
J: TRBJ2-7; size: many; V: TRBV10-3; D: TRBD2; DNA: TGTGCCATCAGCCCGAGACAGGGGTTGACTAGCGGGAGCCCCGAGCAGTACTTC; CDR3: CAISPRQGLTSGSPEQYF
J: TRBJ2-1; size: many; V: TRBV11-1; D: TRBD2; DNA: TGTGCCAGTACGGGGACTAGCCGAGGGGATGAGCAGTTCTTC; CDR3: CASTGTSRGDEQFF
J: TRBJ2-4; size: NA; V: TRBV6-5; D: NA; DNA: TGTGCCAGCAGTGGACGGGACCTTCTAGCCAAAAACATTCAGTACTTC; CDR3: CASSGRDLLAKNIQYF
J: TRBJ2-3; size: many; V: TRBV7-7; D: NA; DNA: TGTGCCAGCAGCTCGTCTTCCAGCCCCACAGATACGCAGTATTTT; CDR3: CASSSSSSPTDTQYF
J: TRBJ2-7; size: many; V: TRBV7-2; D: TRBD2; DNA: TGTGCCAGCAGCTTAGAAGGGACTACAGCTTACGAGCAGTACTTC; CDR3: CASSLEGTTAYEQYF